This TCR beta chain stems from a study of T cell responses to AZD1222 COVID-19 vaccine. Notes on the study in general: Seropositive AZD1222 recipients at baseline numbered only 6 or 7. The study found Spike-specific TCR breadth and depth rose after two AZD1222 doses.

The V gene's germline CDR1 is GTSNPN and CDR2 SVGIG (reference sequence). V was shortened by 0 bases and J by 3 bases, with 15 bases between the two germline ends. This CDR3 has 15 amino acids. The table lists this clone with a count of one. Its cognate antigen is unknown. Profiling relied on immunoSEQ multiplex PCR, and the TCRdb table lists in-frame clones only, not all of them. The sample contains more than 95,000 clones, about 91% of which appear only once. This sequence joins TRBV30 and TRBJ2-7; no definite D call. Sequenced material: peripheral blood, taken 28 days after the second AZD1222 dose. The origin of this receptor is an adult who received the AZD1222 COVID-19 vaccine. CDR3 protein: CAWSVWKVPDYEQYF. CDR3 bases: TGTGCCTGGAGTGTATGGAAGGTACCGGACTACGAGCAGTACTTC.